The T cell receptor beta chain described here comes from a study of blood T cells in healthy people across ages. Overall study results and limits: Long-lived and aged donors differed, with more naive CD4+ cells and higher diversity in the long-lived. Considered underestimates were the diversity estimates obtained from one million T cells. Getting older went along with TCR beta diversity per million T cells dropping roughly linearly.

A J-beta primer mix and a sample-barcoded 5' primer were used in a second PCR of roughly 6 to 12 cycles. TCRdb re-called the 5' RACE reads through MiXCR, storing one row per CDR3 protein. This sample has over 1,500,000 distinct CDR3 sequences, with roughly 52% found just once. A few counts support this clonotype. Antigen specificity is unknown. The CDR3 runs to 13 residues. Germline CDR1 is DFQATT and CDR2 is SNEGSKA (reference sequence). V dropped 3 bases and J dropped 8 bases, with 14 bases sitting between them. The chain uses TRBV20-1 and TRBJ2-4, with D unresolved. This TCR was sampled from a middle-aged woman in good health. Sequenced input: blood. The CDR3 nucleotides are TGCAGTGCTAGGAGGTGGCCCCCGGACATTCAGTACTTC. Protein: CSARRWPPDIQYF.